What follows are 16 T cell receptor beta chains derived from one specimen sequenced in a study of CD4 T cells in relation to SARS-CoV-2 and coronaviruses. Unexposed donor CD4+ T cells date from about 2011-2019, before the COVID-19 pandemic. TCRdb keeps only in-frame clones here, not all; method: immunoSEQ multiplex PCR. The sample has about 59,000 clones; around 86% are singletons. Source material: memory CD4+ T cells from PBMCs. Source of these receptors: a human donor in good health.

The rearrangement uses TRBV7-8 and TRBJ2-7, with 9 bases matching TRBD2. This CDR3 is built from 16 residues. The trim removed 1 base at V and 0 bases at J, leaving 4 bases unmatched. Per germline, CDR1 SGHVS and CDR2 FQNEAQ. The CDR3 sequence: CASSLGLAALSYEQYF. In DNA form, the CDR3 reads TGTGCCAGCAGCTTAGGACTAGCGGCCCTCTCCTACGAGCAGTACTTC.

The V call is TRBV21-1, the J call TRBJ1-1. TRBV21-1 is a known pseudogene. The CDR3 covers 15 residues. The CDR3 reads CASTKRDGNSTEAFF. As DNA, the CDR3 is TGTGCCAGCACCAAGCGGGACGGCAACTCCACTGAAGCTTTCTTT.

The chain joins TRBV5-1 to TRBJ2-2, with no clear D. V gave up 3 bases and J gave up 6 bases, with 15 bases separating them. The CDR3 is 15 amino acids. Looked up from germline, CDR1 is SGHRS and CDR2 is YFSETQ. Here the CDR3 reads CASSSLASSAGELFF. The CDR3 DNA reads TGCGCCAGCAGCTCCCTTGCTAGTTCTGCCGGGGAGCTGTTTTTT.

The V gene is TRBV3-1 (or the pseudogene TRBV3-2), the J gene TRBJ2-4; D gene ambiguous. Trimming removed 4 bases at V and 9 bases at J, with 16 bases between. The CDR3 has 14 amino acids. Per germline, CDR1 LGHDT and CDR2 YNNKEL (reference sequence). CDR3 amino acids: CASSPPLSSSIQYF. In nucleotides, the CDR3 is TGTGCCAGCAGCCCCCCCTTGTCCTCAAGCATTCAGTACTTC.

The chain links TRBV14 to TRBJ2-7; D not certain. The CDR3 contains 14 residues. Germline V CDR1 and CDR2: SGHDN, FVKESK. Trimming left V 0 bases short and J 5 bases short, with 11 bases between. The CDR3 coding sequence is TGTGCCAGCAGCCAAGAAGGTGTATCCCACGAGCAGTACTTC. Its protein is CASSQEGVSHEQYF. Full variable domain (remainder filled in from reference TRBV14 and TRBJ2-7): EAGVTQFPSHSVIEKGQTVTLRCDPISGHDNLYWYRRVMGKEIKFLLHFVKESKQDESGMPNNRFLAERTGGTYSTLKVQPAELEDSGVYFCASSQEGVSHEQYFGPGTRLTVT.

The gene calls are TRBV7-2 and TRBJ2-5; 8 nucleotides agree with TRBD1. V shed 5 bases, J shed 4 bases, and the junction held 6 bases outside the gene matches. CDR3 length: 14 residues. CDR1 SGHTA and CDR2 FQGNSA come from the germline V gene. The CDR3 sequence is CASSASGTGETQYF. DNA for the CDR3: TGTGCCAGCAGCGCCTCCGGGACAGGAGAGACCCAGTACTTC.

The genes are TRBV9 and TRBJ2-7; maybe TRBD2 (6 bases). CDR3 length equals 16 residues. Looked up from germline, CDR1 is SGDLS and CDR2 is YYNGEE. V was shortened by 0 bases and J by 3 bases, with 16 bases between the two germline ends. CDR3 in amino acids: CASSVGGGTPDYEQYF. The CDR3, as DNA: TGTGCCAGCAGCGTAGGGGGCGGGACTCCTGACTACGAGCAGTACTTC.

The chain combines TRBV5-1 with TRBJ2-7; maybe TRBD1 (6 bases). The CDR3 is 14 residues long. Germline loops: CDR1 SGHRS, CDR2 YFSETQ. V lost 6 bases and J 5 bases, leaving 18 bases between the germline ends. In nucleotides, the CDR3 is TGCGCCAGCAATCCGGGGCAGGGGATCCACGAGCAGTACTTC. It yields the protein CASNPGQGIHEQYF.

J is TRBJ2-5 and V is TRBV9, with 9 bases aligning to TRBD1. This CDR3 has 15 residues. V was pared by 2 bases and J by 5 bases, with 7 bases of the junction left unmatched. Germline V gives CDR1 SGDLS, CDR2 YYNGEE. The CDR3 region has the DNA TGTGCCAGCAGCGTTGGACAGGGGTTGGGGGAGACCCAGTACTTC. Amino acid sequence: CASSVGQGLGETQYF.

This sequence joins TRBV11-2 and TRBJ1-5; the D gene is possibly TRBD1 (5 bases). The CDR3 totals 15 residues. Trimming pared 1 base from V and 3 bases from J, leaving 10 bases between. The germline V gene has CDR1 SGHAT and CDR2 FQNNGV. The CDR3 here is CASSLVTGPNQPQHF. CDR3 DNA sequence: TGTGCCAGCAGCTTAGTTACAGGCCCCAATCAGCCCCAGCATTTT.

The rearrangement uses TRBV30 and TRBJ1-2; 8 bases map to TRBD1. The CDR3 is 13 residues long. V was clipped by 3 bases and J by 7 bases; unmatched bases: 7. Germline V lookup: CDR1 GTSNPN, CDR2 SVGIG (reference sequence). CDR3 bases: TGTGCCTGGAGAGGAAGGACAGGGATTGGCTACACCTTC. Residues: CAWRGRTGIGYTF.

J is TRBJ2-1 and V is TRBV20-1; D is uncertain. The CDR3 spans 11 residues. Germline V CDR1 and CDR2: DFQATT, SNEGSKA (reference sequence). This CDR3 is CSQSETNEQFF. CDR3 sequence (DNA): TGCAGCCAAAGTGAAACCAATGAGCAGTTCTTC.

This chain uses TRBV28 with TRBJ1-3; the D gene is possibly TRBD1 (5 bases). There are 15 residues in the CDR3. CDR1 MDHEN and CDR2 SYDVKM come from the germline V gene. The V gene lost 5 bases and the J gene lost 0 bases, with 11 bases spanning the gap. CDR3 residues: CASSPGGTSGNTIYF. The CDR3 nucleotides read TGTGCCAGCAGTCCCGGGGGGACCTCTGGAAACACCATATATTTT.

The genes are TRBV5-1 and TRBJ2-1; D is possibly TRBD2 (7 bases). V lost 1 base, J lost 8 bases, and 10 bases lay in between. This CDR3 is built from 13 residues. CDR1 SGHRS and CDR2 YFSETQ come from the germline V gene. CDR3 residues: CASSLRGGDEQFF. The CDR3 nucleotides read TGCGCCAGCAGCTTGAGGGGGGGCGATGAGCAGTTCTTC.

This chain connects TRBV28 to TRBJ1-3; 8 nucleotides align to TRBD1. The junction had 3 bases not matched to a gene; V was cut back by 5 bases and J by 3 bases. The V gene's germline CDR1 is MDHEN and CDR2 SYDVKM. CDR3 length equals 14 residues. CDR3 in amino acids: CASSPGQVGNTIYF. DNA of the CDR3: TGTGCCAGCAGTCCGGGACAGGTTGGAAACACCATATATTTT.

This clone has just one count. The V and J genes are TRBV24-1 and TRBJ2-5; D gene ambiguous. Trimming removed 1 base at V and 2 bases at J, with 13 bases between. The CDR3 loop spans 16 amino acids. Germline lookup yields CDR1 KGHDR and CDR2 SFDVKD. CDR3 sequence (DNA): TGTGCCACCAGTGATTTTGGCACTCTGGGACAAGAGACCCAGTACTTC. It specifies CATSDFGTLGQETQYF.